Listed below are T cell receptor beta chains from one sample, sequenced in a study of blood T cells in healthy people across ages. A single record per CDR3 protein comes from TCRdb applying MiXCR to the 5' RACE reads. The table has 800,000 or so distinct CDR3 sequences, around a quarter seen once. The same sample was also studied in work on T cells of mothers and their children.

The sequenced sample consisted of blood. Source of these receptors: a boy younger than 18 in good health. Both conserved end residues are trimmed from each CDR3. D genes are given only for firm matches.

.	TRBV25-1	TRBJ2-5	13	ASSEGWQIQETQY
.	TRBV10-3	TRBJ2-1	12	AISERGDSDEQF
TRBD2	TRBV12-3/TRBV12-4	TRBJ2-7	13	ASSSRTSGGREQY
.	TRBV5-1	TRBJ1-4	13	ASSFRDSTNEKLF
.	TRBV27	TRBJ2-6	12	ASRTFSGANVLT
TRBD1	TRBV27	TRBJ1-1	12	ASSLDRRNTEAF
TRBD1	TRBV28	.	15	ASSSQTGTGGLDEQF
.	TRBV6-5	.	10	ASRRGGGEQF
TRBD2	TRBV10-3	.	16	AISPGTSGTTIAYEQY
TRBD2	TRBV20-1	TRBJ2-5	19	SAREENTWIAGRRVEETQY
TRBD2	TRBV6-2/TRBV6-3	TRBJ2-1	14	ASSTLGGGSYNEQF
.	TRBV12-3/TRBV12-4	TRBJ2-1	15	ASSFLFGEEVKDEQF
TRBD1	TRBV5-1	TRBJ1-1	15	ASSLALRTTGDTEAF
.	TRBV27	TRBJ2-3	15	ASSFFPPAGSTDTQY
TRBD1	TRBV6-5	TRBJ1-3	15	ASSYSGTGLSGNTIY
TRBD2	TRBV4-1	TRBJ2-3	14	ASSRLAGVGTDTQY
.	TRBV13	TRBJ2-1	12	ASSGTHTAIEQS
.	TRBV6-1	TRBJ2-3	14	ASSESFGLVTDTQY
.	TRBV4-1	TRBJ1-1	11	ASSQARVTEAF
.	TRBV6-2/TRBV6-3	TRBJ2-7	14	ASSYSIWADSDEQY
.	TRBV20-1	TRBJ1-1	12	SARDRRGNTEAF
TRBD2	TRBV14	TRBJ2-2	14	ASSPSPGLHTGELF
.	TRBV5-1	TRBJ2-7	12	ASSLGTANYEQY
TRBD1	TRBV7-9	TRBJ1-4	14	ASSLTDATGNEKLF
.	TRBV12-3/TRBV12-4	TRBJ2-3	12	ASSSTGFTDTQY
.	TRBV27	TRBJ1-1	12	ASSLSGGRIEAF
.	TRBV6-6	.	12	ASSYIADYYEQY
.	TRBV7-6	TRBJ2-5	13	ASSLPPFKQGPQY
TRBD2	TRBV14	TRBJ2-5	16	ASSQDLTSGGNQETQY
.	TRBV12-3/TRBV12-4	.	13	ASSLLASSGNEQF
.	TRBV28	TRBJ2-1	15	ASSLSLFGVSYNEQF
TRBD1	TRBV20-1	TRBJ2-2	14	SARDPRTGTTGELF
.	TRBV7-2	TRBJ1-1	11	ASSSISATEAF
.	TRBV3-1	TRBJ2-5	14	ASSQGQALSEETQY
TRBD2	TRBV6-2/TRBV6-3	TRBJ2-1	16	ASSYEILAEPSYNEQF
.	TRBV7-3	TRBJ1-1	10	ASSQPGAEAF
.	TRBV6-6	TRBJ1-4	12	ASSLSAANEKLF
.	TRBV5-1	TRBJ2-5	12	ASSLVDAQETQY
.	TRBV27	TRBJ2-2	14	ASSFEGAFSTGGLF
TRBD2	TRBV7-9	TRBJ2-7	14	ASSAGASGNSYEQY
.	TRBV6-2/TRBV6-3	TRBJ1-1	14	ASSGGQERGKTEAF
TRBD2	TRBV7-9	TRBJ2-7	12	ASSLAGAPLEQY
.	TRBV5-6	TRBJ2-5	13	ASSPRGSTRETQY
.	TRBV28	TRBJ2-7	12	ASSPGLVSYEQY
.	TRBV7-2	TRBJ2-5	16	ASSLRLWIRGDQETQY
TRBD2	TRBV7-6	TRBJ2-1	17	ASSLDALGLAVLYNEQF
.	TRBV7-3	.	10	ASSFNRYEQY
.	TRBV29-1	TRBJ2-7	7	SVRVLLY
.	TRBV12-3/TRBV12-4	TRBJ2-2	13	ASSFRRSNTGELF
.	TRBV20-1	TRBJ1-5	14	SARDYRIQPNQPQH
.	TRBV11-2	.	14	ASSPELGFPGYEQY
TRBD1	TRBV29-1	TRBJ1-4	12	SVVQGAPNEKLF
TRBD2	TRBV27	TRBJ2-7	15	ASSSILAGVGREEQY
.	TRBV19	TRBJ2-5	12	ASSIGPGTETQY
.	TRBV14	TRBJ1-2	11	ASSAASNYGYT
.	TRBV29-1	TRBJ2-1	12	SVPSRGSYNEQF
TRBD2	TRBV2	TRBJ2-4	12	ASSGRDYGDIQY
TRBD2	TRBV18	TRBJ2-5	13	ASSPGLPMWETQY
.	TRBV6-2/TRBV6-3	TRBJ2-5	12	ASNGWGGQETQY
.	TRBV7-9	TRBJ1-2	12	ASSTTSYDRGYT